Following are 6 T cell receptor beta chains from one sample sequenced in a study of blood T cell repertoires in COVID-19. Clones were read by immunoSEQ multiplex PCR, and TCRdb kept only the in-frame ones, dropping some. This table holds approximately 220,000 clones, approximately 87% found once. Sequencing used peripheral blood. The source of these receptors is a man aged 55-75 years who had recovered from COVID-19.

The V gene is TRBV7-2, the J gene TRBJ1-6; 9 positions match TRBD1. Per germline, CDR1 SGHTA and CDR2 FQGNSA. The CDR3 extends over 14 amino acids. J gave up 9 bases and V 3 bases, and 3 bases lay outside the gene matches. Here the CDR3 reads CASSLDRGASPLHF. CDR3 coding DNA: TGTGCCAGCAGCTTGGACAGGGGTGCTTCACCCCTCCACTTT.

The table lists this clone with a count of one. This rearrangement joins TRBV19 to TRBJ1-1, with D perhaps matching TRBD1 (6 bases). The V and J ends lost 6 bases and 4 bases respectively, with 18 bases between them. The germline V gene has CDR1 LNHDA and CDR2 SQIVND (reference sequence). CDR3 size: 15 residues. CDR3 in amino acids: CASRTRDTSGTEAFF. The CDR3 region has the DNA TGTGCCAGTAGGACCCGGGACACCTCGGGCACTGAAGCTTTCTTT.

This clone appeared once. This chain connects TRBV19 to TRBJ2-3; 7 nucleotides align to TRBD2. CDR3 length: 16 amino acids. The V and J ends lost 0 bases and 2 bases, in that order; junction bases with no gene match: 5. Germline V gene lookup returns CDR1 LNHDA and CDR2 SQIVND (reference sequence). The CDR3 protein is CASSIDRAGPTDTQYF. The CDR3 DNA follows: TGTGCCAGTAGTATAGATCGAGCGGGGCCCACAGATACGCAGTATTTT. Drawing the rest from reference TRBV19 and TRBJ2-3, the complete variable domain is DGGITQSPKYLFRKEGQNVTLSCEQNLNHDAMYWYRQDPGQGLRLIYYSQIVNDFQKGDIAEGYSVSREKKESFPLTVTSAQKNPTAFYLCASSIDRAGPTDTQYFGPGTRLTVL.

The V call is TRBV6-2 or TRBV6-3, the J call TRBJ1-2, with TRBD1 as a possible D gene (6 bases). This CDR3 has 15 amino acids. Germline CDR1 MNHEY, CDR2 SVGEGT. V lost 2 bases and J 8 bases, leaving 18 bases between the germline ends. CDR3: CASSYTLTGREGYTF. The CDR3 nucleotides are TGTGCCAGCAGTTACACCTTAACAGGGCGAGAGGGCTACACCTTC.

The rearrangement links TRBV7-2 to TRBJ2-5; 9 bases map to TRBD2. The length of the CDR3 is 17 residues. V lost 2 bases to trimming and J lost 4 bases; unmatched junction nucleotides: 11. Germline-derived CDR1 and CDR2 are SGHTA and FQGNSA. CDR3 nucleotide sequence: TGTGCCAGCAGCTTAATGGGCGGGGGGGCCGTTAGAGAGACCCAGTACTTC. The encoded protein is CASSLMGGGAVRETQYF. The whole variable domain, remainder taken from reference TRBV7-2 and TRBJ2-5, is GAGVSQSPSNKVTEKGKDVELRCDPISGHTALYWYRQSLGQGLEFLIYFQGNSAPDKSGLPSDRFSAERTGGSVSTLTIQRTQQEDSAVYLCASSLMGGGAVRETQYFGPGTRLLVL.

The CDR3 DNA is TGTGCCAGCAGCCCCATACGCATGGTGTCCGGAGGGTACGAGCAGTACTTC. Translating gives CASSPIRMVSGGYEQYF. The chain employs TRBV7-2 and TRBJ2-7, with D possibly matching TRBD2 (6 bases). There are 17 residues in the CDR3. Germline CDR1 is SGHTA and CDR2 is FQGNSA. The V gene lost 5 bases and the J gene lost 4 bases, with 24 bases spanning the gap. The full variable domain, its missing parts supplied by reference TRBV7-2 and TRBJ2-7, is GAGVSQSPSNKVTEKGKDVELRCDPISGHTALYWYRQSLGQGLEFLIYFQGNSAPDKSGLPSDRFSAERTGGSVSTLTIQRTQQEDSAVYLCASSPIRMVSGGYEQYFGPGTRLTVT.